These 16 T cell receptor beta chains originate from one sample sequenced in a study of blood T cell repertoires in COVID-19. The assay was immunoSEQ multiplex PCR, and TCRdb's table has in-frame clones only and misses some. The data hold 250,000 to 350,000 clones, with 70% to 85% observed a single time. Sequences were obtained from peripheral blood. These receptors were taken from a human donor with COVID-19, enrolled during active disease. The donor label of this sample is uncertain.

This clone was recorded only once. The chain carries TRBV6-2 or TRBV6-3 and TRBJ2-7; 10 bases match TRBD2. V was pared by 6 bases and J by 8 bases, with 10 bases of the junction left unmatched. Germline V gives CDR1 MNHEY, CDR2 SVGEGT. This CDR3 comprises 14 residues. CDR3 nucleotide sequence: TGTGCCAGCAGCCCGGCGCTAGCGGGAGTACAGCAGTACTTC. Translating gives CASSPALAGVQQYF.

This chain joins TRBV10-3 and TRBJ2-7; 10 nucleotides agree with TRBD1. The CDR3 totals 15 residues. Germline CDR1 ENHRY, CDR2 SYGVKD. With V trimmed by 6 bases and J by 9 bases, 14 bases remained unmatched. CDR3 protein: CAISFTGTGVAAQYF. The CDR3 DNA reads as TGTGCCATCAGCTTTACCGGGACAGGGGTAGCGGCGCAGTACTTC.

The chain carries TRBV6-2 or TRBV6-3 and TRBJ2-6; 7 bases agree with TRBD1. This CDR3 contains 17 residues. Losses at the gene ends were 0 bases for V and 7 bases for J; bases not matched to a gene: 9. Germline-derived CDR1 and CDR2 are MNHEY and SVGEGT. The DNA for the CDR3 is TGTGCCAGCAGTTACTCAACAGGGGCCCGGCGAGCCAACGTCCTGACTTTC. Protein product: CASSYSTGARRANVLTF.

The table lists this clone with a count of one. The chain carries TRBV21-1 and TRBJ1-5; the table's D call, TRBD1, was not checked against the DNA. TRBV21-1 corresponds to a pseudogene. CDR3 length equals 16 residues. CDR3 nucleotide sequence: TGTGCCAGTTTCTCCCGGGACAGGGGGCGCGGTCAGCCCCAGCATTTT. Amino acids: CASFSRDRGRGQPQHF.

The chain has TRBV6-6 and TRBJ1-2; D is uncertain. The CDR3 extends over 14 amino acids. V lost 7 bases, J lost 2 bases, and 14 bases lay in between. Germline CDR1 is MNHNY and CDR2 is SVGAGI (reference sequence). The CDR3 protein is CASTPVAENYGYTF. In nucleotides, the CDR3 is TGTGCCAGCACCCCCGTGGCAGAAAACTATGGCTACACCTTC.

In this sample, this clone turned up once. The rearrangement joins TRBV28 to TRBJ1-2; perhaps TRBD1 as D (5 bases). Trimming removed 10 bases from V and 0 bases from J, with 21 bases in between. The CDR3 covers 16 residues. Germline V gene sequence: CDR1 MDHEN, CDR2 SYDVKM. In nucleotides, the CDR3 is TGTGCCATACCTCATGCCAGGGTTGGGGCTAACTATGGCTACACCTTC. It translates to CAIPHARVGANYGYTF.

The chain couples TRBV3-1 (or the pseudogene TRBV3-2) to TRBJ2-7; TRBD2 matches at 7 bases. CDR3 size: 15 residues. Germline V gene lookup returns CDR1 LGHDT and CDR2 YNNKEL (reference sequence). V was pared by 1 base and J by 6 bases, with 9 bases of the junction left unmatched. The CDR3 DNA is TGTGCCAGCAGCCAAGGCCCGGCGGGAGCCTCCGAGCAGTACTTC. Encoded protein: CASSQGPAGASEQYF.

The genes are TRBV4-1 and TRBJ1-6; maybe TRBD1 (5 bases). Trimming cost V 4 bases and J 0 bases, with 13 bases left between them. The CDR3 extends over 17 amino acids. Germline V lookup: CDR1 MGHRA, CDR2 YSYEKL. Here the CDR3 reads CASSPTEKSSYNSPLHF. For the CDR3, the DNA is TGCGCCAGCAGCCCGACAGAGAAGAGCTCCTATAATTCACCCCTCCACTTT.

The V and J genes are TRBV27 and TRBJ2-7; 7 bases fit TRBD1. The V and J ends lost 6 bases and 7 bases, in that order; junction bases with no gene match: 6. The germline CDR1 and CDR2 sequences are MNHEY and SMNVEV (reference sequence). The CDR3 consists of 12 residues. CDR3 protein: CASRPLQGEQYF. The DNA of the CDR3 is TGTGCCAGCAGGCCTTTACAGGGGGAGCAGTACTTC.

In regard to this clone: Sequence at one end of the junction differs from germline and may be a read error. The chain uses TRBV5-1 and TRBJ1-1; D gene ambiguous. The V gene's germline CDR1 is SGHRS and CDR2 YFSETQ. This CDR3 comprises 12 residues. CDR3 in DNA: TGCGCCAGCAGATTGGGTCTCTCTGAAGCTTTCTTT. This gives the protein CASRLGLSEAFF.

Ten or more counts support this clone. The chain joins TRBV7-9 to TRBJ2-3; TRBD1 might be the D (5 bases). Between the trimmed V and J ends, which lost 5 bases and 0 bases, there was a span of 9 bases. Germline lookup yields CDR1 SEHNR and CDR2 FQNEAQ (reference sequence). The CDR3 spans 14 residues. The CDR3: CASSPTGSTDTQYF. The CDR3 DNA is TGTGCCAGCAGCCCTACAGGAAGCACAGATACGCAGTATTTT. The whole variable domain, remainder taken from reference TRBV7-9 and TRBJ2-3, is DTGVSQNPRHKITKRGQNVTFRCDPISEHNRLYWYRQTLGQGPEFLTYFQNEAQLEKSRLLSDRFSAERPKGSFSTLEIQRTEQGDSAMYLCASSPTGSTDTQYFGPGTRLTVL.

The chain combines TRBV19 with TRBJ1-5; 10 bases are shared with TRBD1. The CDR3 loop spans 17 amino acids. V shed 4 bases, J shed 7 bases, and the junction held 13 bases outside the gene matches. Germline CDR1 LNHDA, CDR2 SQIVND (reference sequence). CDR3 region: CASSTGTGAPSRQPQHF. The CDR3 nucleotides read TGTGCCAGTAGTACCGGGACAGGGGCTCCCTCAAGGCAGCCCCAGCATTTT.

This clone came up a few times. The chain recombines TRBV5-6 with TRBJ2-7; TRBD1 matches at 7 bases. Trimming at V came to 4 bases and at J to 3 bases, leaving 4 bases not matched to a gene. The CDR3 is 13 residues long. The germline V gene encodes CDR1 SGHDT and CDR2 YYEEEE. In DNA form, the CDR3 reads TGTGCCAGCAGCCAGGGACAGAGCTACGAGCAGTACTTC. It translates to CASSQGQSYEQYF.

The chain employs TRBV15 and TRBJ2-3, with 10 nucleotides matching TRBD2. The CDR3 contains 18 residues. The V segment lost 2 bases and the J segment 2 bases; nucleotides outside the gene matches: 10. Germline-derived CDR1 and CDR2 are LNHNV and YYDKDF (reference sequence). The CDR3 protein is CATSRSAGGGKNTDTQYF. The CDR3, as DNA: TGTGCCACCAGCAGATCAGCGGGAGGGGGGAAAAACACAGATACGCAGTATTTT.

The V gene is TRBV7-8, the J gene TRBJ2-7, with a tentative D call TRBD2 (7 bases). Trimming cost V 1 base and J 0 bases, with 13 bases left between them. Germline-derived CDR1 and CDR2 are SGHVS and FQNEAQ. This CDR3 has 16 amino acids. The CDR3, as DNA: TGTGCCAGCAGCTTAGTTGGGGGGGCTAACTCCTACGAGCAGTACTTC. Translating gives CASSLVGGANSYEQYF.

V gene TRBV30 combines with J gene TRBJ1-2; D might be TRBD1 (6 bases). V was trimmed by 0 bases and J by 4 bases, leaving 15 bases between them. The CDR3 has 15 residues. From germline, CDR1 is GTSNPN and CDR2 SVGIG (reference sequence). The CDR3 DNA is TGTGCCTGGAGTGTACGTCCCAGGGGCGGCTATGGCTACACCTTC. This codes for CAWSVRPRGGYGYTF.